This T cell receptor (beta chain) was observed in a study of cytotoxic CD8 clonotypes in ibrutinib-treated CLL. Trimming removed 6 bases from V and 5 bases from J; junction bases left unmatched: 6. This CDR3 comprises 14 residues. CDR1 SNHLY and CDR2 FYNNEI come from the germline V gene. The repertoire was sequenced with immunoSEQ multiplex PCR; TCRdb's copy has only in-frame clones and lacks some. The sample contains tens of thousands of clones, about four fifths of which appear only once. Study findings and constraints: Once treatment began, public clonotypes, which were uncommon, contracted or stayed stable.

With regard to this clone: Its antigen is unknown.

This sequence joins TRBV2 and TRBJ2-1; 8 bases map to TRBD1. Sequences were derived from PBMCs, sampled after 12 months of ibrutinib treatment. This TCR came from a human donor with chronic lymphocytic leukemia. The DNA of the CDR3 is TGTGCCAGCAGGCCCGGACAGGGAGACAATGAGCAGTTCTTC. Translated: CASRPGQGDNEQFF.